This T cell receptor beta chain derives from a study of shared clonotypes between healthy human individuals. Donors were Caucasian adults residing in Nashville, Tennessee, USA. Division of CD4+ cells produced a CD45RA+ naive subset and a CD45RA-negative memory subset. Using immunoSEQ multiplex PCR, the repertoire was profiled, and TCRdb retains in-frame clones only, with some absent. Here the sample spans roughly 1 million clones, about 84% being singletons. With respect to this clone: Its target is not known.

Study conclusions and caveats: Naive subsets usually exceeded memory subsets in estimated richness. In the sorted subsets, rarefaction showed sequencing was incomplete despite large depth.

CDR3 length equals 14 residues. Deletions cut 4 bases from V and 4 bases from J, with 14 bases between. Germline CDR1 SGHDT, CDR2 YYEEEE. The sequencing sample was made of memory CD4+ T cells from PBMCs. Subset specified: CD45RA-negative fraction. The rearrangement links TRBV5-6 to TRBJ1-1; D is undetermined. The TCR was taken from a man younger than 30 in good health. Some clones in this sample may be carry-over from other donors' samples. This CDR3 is CASSLWAGGTEAFF. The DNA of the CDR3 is TGTGCCAGCAGCCTCTGGGCGGGAGGCACTGAAGCTTTCTTT.